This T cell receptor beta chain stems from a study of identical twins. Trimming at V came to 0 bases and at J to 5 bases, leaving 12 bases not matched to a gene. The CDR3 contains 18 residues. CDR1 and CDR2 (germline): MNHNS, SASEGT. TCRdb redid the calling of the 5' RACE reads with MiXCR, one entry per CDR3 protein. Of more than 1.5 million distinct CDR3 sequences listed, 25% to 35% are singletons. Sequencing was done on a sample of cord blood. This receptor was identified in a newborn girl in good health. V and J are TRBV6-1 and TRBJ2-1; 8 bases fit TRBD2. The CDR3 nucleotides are TGTGCCAGCAGTGAAGCGAGGGAAGCGGGAGCCCCGAACAATGAGCAGTTCTTC. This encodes CASSEAREAGAPNNEQFF.